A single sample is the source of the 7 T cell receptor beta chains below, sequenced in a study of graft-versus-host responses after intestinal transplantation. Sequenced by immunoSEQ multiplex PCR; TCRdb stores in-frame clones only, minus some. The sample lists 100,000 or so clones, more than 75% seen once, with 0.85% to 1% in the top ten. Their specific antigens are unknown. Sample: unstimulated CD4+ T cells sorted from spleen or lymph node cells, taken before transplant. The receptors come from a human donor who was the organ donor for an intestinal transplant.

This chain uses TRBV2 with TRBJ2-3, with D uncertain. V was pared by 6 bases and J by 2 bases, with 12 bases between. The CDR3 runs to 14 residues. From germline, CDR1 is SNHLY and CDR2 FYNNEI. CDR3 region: CASRRADITDTQYF. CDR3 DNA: TGTGCCAGCAGAAGGGCAGATATCACAGATACGCAGTATTTT.

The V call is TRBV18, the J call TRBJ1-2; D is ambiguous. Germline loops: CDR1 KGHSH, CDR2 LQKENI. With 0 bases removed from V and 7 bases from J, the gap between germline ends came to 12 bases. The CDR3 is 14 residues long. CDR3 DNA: TGTGCCAGCTCACCACCGTCCAGGACGGGTGGCTACACCTTC. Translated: CASSPPSRTGGYTF.

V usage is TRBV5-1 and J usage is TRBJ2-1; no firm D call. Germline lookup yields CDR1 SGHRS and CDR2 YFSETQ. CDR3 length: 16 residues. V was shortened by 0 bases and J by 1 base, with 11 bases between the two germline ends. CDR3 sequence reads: CASSLDSPLSYNEQFF. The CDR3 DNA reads TGCGCCAGCAGCTTGGACAGCCCGTTATCCTACAATGAGCAGTTCTTC.

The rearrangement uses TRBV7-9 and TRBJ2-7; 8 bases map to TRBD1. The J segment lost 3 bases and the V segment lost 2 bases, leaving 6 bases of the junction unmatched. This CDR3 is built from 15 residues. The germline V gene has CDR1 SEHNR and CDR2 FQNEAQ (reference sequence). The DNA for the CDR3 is TGTGCCAGCAGCTTAATCGTGGGACAGGTCTACGAGCAGTACTTC. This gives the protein CASSLIVGQVYEQYF.

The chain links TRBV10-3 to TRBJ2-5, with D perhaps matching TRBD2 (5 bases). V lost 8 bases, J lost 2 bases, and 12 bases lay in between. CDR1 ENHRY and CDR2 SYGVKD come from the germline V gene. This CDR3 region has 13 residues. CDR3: CAIGRAAQETQYF. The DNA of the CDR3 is TGTGCCATCGGGCGGGCAGCTCAAGAGACCCAGTACTTC.

CDR3 in DNA: TGTGCCTGGAGTGGGGGCAGGGAGAACTATGGCTACACCTTC. Translated: CAWSGGRENYGYTF. The chain couples TRBV30 to TRBJ1-2; the D gene is possibly TRBD1 (5 bases). This CDR3 is 14 amino acids long. Germline CDR1 and CDR2: GTSNPN and SVGIG (reference sequence). V lost 1 base and J lost 2, with 11 bases in between.

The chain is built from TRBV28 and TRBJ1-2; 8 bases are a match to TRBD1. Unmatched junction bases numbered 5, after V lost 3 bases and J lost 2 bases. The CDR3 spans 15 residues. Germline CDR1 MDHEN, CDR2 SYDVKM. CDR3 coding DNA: TGTGCCAGCAGTTTTAGGACAGGGAAGAACTATGGCTACACCTTC. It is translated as CASSFRTGKNYGYTF.